The rows below give T cell receptor beta chains drawn from one sample of a study of T-cell memory formation after mild COVID-19. TCRdb passed the 5' RACE reads through MiXCR, listing each CDR3 protein once. The table lists hundreds of thousands of distinct CDR3 sequences, 20% to 25% of them singletons. Material for sequencing was PBMCs or a T cell subset sorted from them (not recorded which). These receptor sequences come from an adult woman who had mild COVID-19 (a few samples of this study predate the infection). Cell type and time point are not known. Each CDR3 is given without its conserved first and last residue. Size tells how often a clone was seen (once, few, many) or the class of an expanded clone, and some rows leave it out.

size | V | length | CDR3
- | TRBV12-3/TRBV12-4 | 16 | ASSSNKDRGTSSYEQY
- | TRBV7-9 | 13 | ASSLAPGADYGYT
few | TRBV16 | 11 | ASSQYQAYEQY
- | TRBV9 | 13 | ASSGGTGGNSPLH
- | TRBV7-2 | 13 | ASSLVSTSGSEQF
many | TRBV18 | 12 | ASSPRTRTDEQF
- | TRBV6-2/TRBV6-3 | 13 | ASYPDRRTTDTQY
few | TRBV9 | 13 | ASSYSGLNTGELF
- | TRBV12-3/TRBV12-4 | 17 | ASSHGGVAGGPLTDTQY
once | TRBV12-3/TRBV12-4 | 10 | ASSQAYYGYT
few | TRBV11-2 | 14 | ASSLHRDRVYNEQF
- | TRBV19 | 15 | ASTPRPGLASTGELF
- | TRBV11-2 | 12 | ASSLDYGVNEQF
once | TRBV24-1 | 14 | ATSDSRQALSHGYT
- | TRBV12-5 | 18 | ASGHLNRGLLAGPYNEQF
- | TRBV20-1 | 9 | SARMNTEAF
many | TRBV24-1 | 11 | ATSSRGNTEAF
- | TRBV6-5 | 11 | ASSRLAGDEQF
- | TRBV4-3 | 14 | ASSQDGTPGTDTQY
few | TRBV20-1 | 12 | SARGRGSTDTQY
many | TRBV5-1 | 14 | ASSFRVGAYNSPLH
- | TRBV7-9 | 14 | ASSLGLAVVRETQY
- | TRBV6-1 | 11 | AGGSGTITEQY
few | TRBV4-2 | 13 | ASSQDRQGSYEQY
many | TRBV24-1 | 12 | ATSDRLAADEQF
- | TRBV29-1 | 11 | SAWAGTYYGYT
few | TRBV24-1 | 13 | ATSSTSGSVYEQY
- | TRBV18 | 11 | ASSPRALYEQY
many | TRBV15 | 12 | ATSRDRGWNEQF
- | TRBV6-5 | 14 | ASRRLAGGPGYEQY
- | TRBV20-1 | 11 | SATGLASNEQF
- | TRBV7-8 | 15 | ASSLTPRRISNYGYT
once | TRBV20-1 | 10 | SASTPNTEAF
- | TRBV10-3 | 13 | AISDLPGAPYGYT
- | TRBV29-1 | 11 | SVVAQGNDEQF
- | TRBV4-1 | 12 | ASSNPGSGETQY
few | TRBV6-1 | 10 | ASSEGTGEQY
- | TRBV6-2/TRBV6-3 | 12 | ASSYFGQPETQY
- | TRBV6-2/TRBV6-3 | 13 | ASSYRTGSSETQY
few | TRBV27 | 13 | ASSLLGSSYNEQF
- | TRBV11-2 | 13 | ASRFAGSNTGELF
many | TRBV29-1 | 11 | SDRDRENYGYT
- | TRBV4-1 | 11 | ASSQLPGQPQH
- | TRBV5-1 | 14 | ASSVAGTINTGELF
- | TRBV4-3 | 16 | ASSQEIGAGGAETEAF
many | TRBV7-6 | 12 | ASSFVYKSGELF
few | TRBV15 | 14 | ATSRDLASYTDTQY
few | TRBV7-3 | 12 | ASSSQSATGELF
- | TRBV4-2 | 13 | ASSLRDRENQPQH
- | TRBV19 | 12 | ASSQPTYNSPLH
- | TRBV12-3/TRBV12-4 | 12 | ATRMGAGAGELF
many | TRBV12-3/TRBV12-4 | 11 | ASSPGQHYGYT
few | TRBV5-1 | 12 | ASSLDPSAYEQY
few | TRBV29-1 | 13 | SVEAYRGVGETQY
few | TRBV6-6 | 13 | ASSSRDRGGYEQF
- | TRBV7-2 | 14 | ASSLVEGWELNEQF
few | TRBV6-5 | 16 | ASRDSTGLYSGANVLT